The rows below give T cell receptor beta chains drawn from one sample of a study of long-term antiretroviral therapy in people with HIV. Produced via immunoSEQ multiplex PCR; TCRdb's table is partial and in-frame only. Counted here are around 16,000 clones, around four fifths occurring once; the ten biggest clones make up less than 15%. Here the sequenced sample was unsorted PBMCs, taken about 3.1 years after starting antiretroviral therapy. These receptors originate from a woman aged 40-49 years with HIV. The CDR3 runs from the conserved cysteine through the conserved F or W. D genes are given only for firm matches. Only part of the rows carry a size: once, few, many, or a class if the clone is expanded.

D: NA
V: TRBV27
J: TRBJ1-3
size: few
CDR3: CASRRGTLAPTIYF
DNA: TGTGCCAGCAGGCGGGGGACCTTAGCGCCCACCATATATTTT

D: TRBD1
V: TRBV2
J: TRBJ1-2
size: NA
CDR3: CASRAGQGTNYGYTF
DNA: TGTGCCAGCAGGGCGGGACAGGGAACCAACTATGGCTACACCTTC

D: TRBD1
V: TRBV2
J: TRBJ1-5
size: NA
CDR3: CASSGGDRQYQPQHF
DNA: TGTGCCAGCAGTGGGGGGGACAGGCAATATCAGCCCCAGCATTTT

D: NA
V: TRBV2
J: TRBJ1-1
size: few
CDR3: CASSANQRTEAFF
DNA: TGTGCCAGCAGCGCCAACCAAAGGACTGAAGCTTTCTTT

D: TRBD1
V: TRBV5-6
J: TRBJ2-3
size: NA
CDR3: CASSLWDRGTDTQYF
DNA: TGTGCCAGCAGCTTGTGGGACAGGGGAACAGATACGCAGTATTTT

D: NA
V: TRBV25-1
J: TRBJ2-7
size: once
CDR3: CASSPNREQYF
DNA: TGTGCCAGTAGCCCTAACCGCGAGCAGTACTTC

D: TRBD1
V: TRBV7-2
J: TRBJ1-5
size: NA
CDR3: CASSPGQGQPQHF
DNA: TGTGCCAGCAGCCCGGGACAGGGTCAGCCCCAGCATTTT

D: TRBD1
V: TRBV29-1
J: TRBJ2-1
size: NA
CDR3: CSADPGTDPDEQFF
DNA: TGCAGCGCGGACCCCGGGACAGACCCGGATGAGCAGTTCTTC

D: NA
V: TRBV30
J: TRBJ2-2
size: NA
CDR3: CAWSRGPGDTGELFF
DNA: TGTGCCTGGAGTCGTGGCCCTGGCGACACCGGGGAGCTGTTTTTT

D: NA
V: TRBV6-1
J: TRBJ1-5
size: NA
CDR3: CASSEGTAYNQPQHF
DNA: TGTGCCAGCAGTGAAGGGACAGCTTACAATCAGCCCCAGCATTTT

D: NA
V: TRBV6-5
J: TRBJ1-5
size: NA
CDR3: CASRPREISNQPQHF
DNA: TGTGCCAGCAGGCCAAGGGAGATTAGCAATCAGCCCCAGCATTTT

D: NA
V: TRBV2
J: TRBJ1-2
size: NA
CDR3: CASSVGQGGYGYTF
DNA: TGTGCCAGCAGTGTGGGTCAGGGCGGCTATGGCTACACCTTC

D: NA
V: TRBV2
J: TRBJ2-5
size: once
CDR3: CASSGAGRETQYF
DNA: TGTGCCAGCAGTGGGGCAGGGCGAGAGACCCAGTACTTC

D: NA
V: TRBV2
J: TRBJ1-1
size: few
CDR3: CASRTEEAGNTEAFF
DNA: TGTGCCAGCAGGACAGAAGAGGCCGGGAACACTGAAGCTTTCTTT

D: TRBD2
V: TRBV7-2
J: TRBJ2-3
size: NA
CDR3: CASSLTPAGNTDTQYF
DNA: TGTGCCAGCAGCTTAACACCAGCGGGGAACACAGATACGCAGTATTTT

D: NA
V: TRBV6-5
J: TRBJ2-2
size: NA
CDR3: CASSYSGRRTGELFF
DNA: TGTGCCAGCAGTTACTCGGGCAGGCGGACCGGGGAGCTGTTTTTT

D: TRBD2
V: TRBV5-1
J: TRBJ2-5
size: few
CDR3: CASSSTAGEETQYF
DNA: TGCGCCAGCAGCTCGACGGCGGGAGAAGAGACCCAGTACTTC

D: TRBD1
V: TRBV5-4
J: TRBJ1-2
size: NA
CDR3: CASSFKTGNYGYTF
DNA: TGTGCCAGCAGCTTTAAGACAGGGAACTATGGCTACACCTTC

D: TRBD2
V: TRBV2
J: TRBJ2-7
size: few
CDR3: CASIPPSGGQVEQYF
DNA: TGTGCCAGCATCCCTCCTAGCGGGGGGCAGGTCGAGCAGTACTTC

D: NA
V: TRBV5-1
J: TRBJ2-5
size: NA
CDR3: CASSLGSGQETQYF
DNA: TGCGCCAGCAGCTTGGGATCAGGCCAAGAGACCCAGTACTTC

D: NA
V: TRBV6-6
J: TRBJ2-5
size: NA
CDR3: CASSYGVQETQYF
DNA: TGTGCCAGCAGTTACGGGGTCCAAGAGACCCAGTACTTC

D: TRBD2
V: TRBV7-2
J: TRBJ2-3
size: few
CDR3: CASSLGLAGGPRDTQYF
DNA: TGTGCCAGCAGCTTGGGACTAGCGGGGGGGCCCAGAGATACGCAGTATTTT

D: TRBD1
V: TRBV7-8
J: TRBJ1-2
size: NA
CDR3: CASSLARGQGPYGYTF
DNA: TGTGCCAGCAGCTTAGCAAGGGGACAGGGGCCCTATGGCTACACCTTC

D: NA
V: TRBV7-9
J: TRBJ2-7
size: NA
CDR3: CASSLGQNTYEQYF
DNA: TGTGCCAGCAGCTTAGGACAGAACACCTACGAGCAGTACTTC

D: NA
V: TRBV6-5
J: TRBJ1-1
size: NA
CDR3: CASSPGTIEAFF
DNA: TGTGCCAGCAGTCCCGGGACTATTGAAGCTTTCTTT

D: NA
V: TRBV10-3
J: TRBJ2-5
size: NA
CDR3: CAISQYEGKETQYF
DNA: TGTGCCATCAGTCAGTATGAGGGGAAAGAGACCCAGTACTTC

D: NA
V: TRBV5-6
J: TRBJ1-4
size: NA
CDR3: CASSLAGFNGKLFF
DNA: TGTGCCAGCAGCTTGGCCGGGTTTAACGGAAAACTGTTTTTT

D: TRBD1
V: TRBV18
J: TRBJ1-2
size: NA
CDR3: CASSPPTGGSYGYTF
DNA: TGTGCCAGCTCACCACCGACAGGGGGGAGTTATGGCTACACCTTC